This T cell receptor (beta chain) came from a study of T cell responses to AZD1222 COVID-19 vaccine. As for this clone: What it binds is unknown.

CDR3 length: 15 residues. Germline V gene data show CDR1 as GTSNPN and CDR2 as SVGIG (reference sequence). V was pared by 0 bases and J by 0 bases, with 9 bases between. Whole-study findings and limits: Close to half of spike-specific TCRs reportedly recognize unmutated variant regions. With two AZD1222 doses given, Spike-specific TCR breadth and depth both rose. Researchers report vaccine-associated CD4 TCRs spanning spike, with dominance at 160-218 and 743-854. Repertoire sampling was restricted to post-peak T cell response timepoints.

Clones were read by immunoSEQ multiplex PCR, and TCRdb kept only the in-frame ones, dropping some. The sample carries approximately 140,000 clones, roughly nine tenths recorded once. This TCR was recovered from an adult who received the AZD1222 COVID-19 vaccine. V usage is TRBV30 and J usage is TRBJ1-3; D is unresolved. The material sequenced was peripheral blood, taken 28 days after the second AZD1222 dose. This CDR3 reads CAWSVASSSGNTIYF. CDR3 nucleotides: TGTGCCTGGAGTGTAGCCAGTAGCTCTGGAAACACCATATATTTT.